Included here is one T cell receptor beta chain sequence, with context. The antigen remains undetermined. The source of the sample is a study of cytomegalovirus exposure and HLA in healthy donors. Study-wide points: Testing in vitro showed a few CMV-associated chains specific for CMV antigens. The later analysis indicated that the majority of CMV-associated TCR beta chains appeared HLA-restricted.

Though probably carrying unrecorded immune exposures, donors were nominally healthy at sampling. The PCR ran on 60 Vbeta and 13 Jbeta primers. Data came from immunoSEQ multiplex PCR; TCRdb stores just in-frame clones and leaves some out. The sample has 100,000 to 140,000 clones, 77% seen once. Material: PBMCs. This sequence originates from a male donor in good health and CMV-seronegative.

CDR3 DNA: TGTGCCAGCAGCGGCCTGGGACAGGGATCTAACTATGGCTACACCTTC. Its translation: CASSGLGQGSNYGYTF. The chain employs TRBV7-9 and TRBJ1-2; TRBD1 matches at 9 bases. The CDR3 covers 16 residues. Unmatched junction bases numbered 7, after V lost 5 bases and J lost 0 bases. Germline CDR1 is SEHNR and CDR2 is FQNEAQ (reference sequence).